The rows below give T cell receptor beta chains drawn from one sample of a study of blood T cell repertoires in COVID-19. TCRdb's copy holds only in-frame clones and misses some; the assay was immunoSEQ multiplex PCR. The data contain 250,000 to 300,000 clones, about 90% of them seen just once; the ten biggest clones take up roughly 1.2%. What was sequenced was PBMCs or T cells enriched from blood (not recorded which). All receptors derive from a human donor in a cohort exposed to, infected with or recovered from COVID-19 (not recorded which). The donor label of this sample is uncertain. The CDR3 runs from the conserved cysteine through the conserved F or W. D genes are given only for firm matches. Clone size is stated in some rows and not others, as once, few, many or a class when expanded.

size: -; J: TRBJ2-3; D: TRBD2; V: TRBV9; DNA: TGTGCCAGCAGCGCCTCGGGGGGACGCACAGATACGCAGTATTTT; CDR3: CASSASGGRTDTQYF
size: -; J: TRBJ1-5; D: TRBD1; V: TRBV12-5; DNA: TGTGCTAGTGGTTACAGGGGAGGCCAGCCCCAGCATTTT; CDR3: CASGYRGGQPQHF
size: -; J: TRBJ2-2; D: TRBD2; V: TRBV11-1; DNA: TGTGCCAGCAGCGGAATAGCGGGGGTAAACACCGGGGAGCTGTTTTTT; CDR3: CASSGIAGVNTGELFF
size: -; J: TRBJ1-2; D: -; V: TRBV18; DNA: TGTGCCAGCTCACGGGGCAGGTTGGATAATGGCTACACCTTC; CDR3: CASSRGRLDNGYTF
size: -; J: TRBJ1-5; D: TRBD1; V: TRBV27; DNA: TGTGCCAGCAGTCCGACAGGGGAGGATCAGCCCCAGCATTTT; CDR3: CASSPTGEDQPQHF
size: -; J: TRBJ2-7; D: -; V: TRBV2; DNA: TGTGCCAGCAGTGAACAGGCCTACGAGCAGTACTTC; CDR3: CASSEQAYEQYF
size: once; J: TRBJ2-3; D: -; V: TRBV24-1; DNA: TGTGCCACCAGTGCTAATCCGGCGGGGAGCACAGATACGCAGTATTTT; CDR3: CATSANPAGSTDTQYF
size: -; J: TRBJ1-1; D: -; V: TRBV19; DNA: TGTGCCAGTAGTATATTGACAGGTGTATCTGAAGCTTTCTTT; CDR3: CASSILTGVSEAFF
size: -; J: TRBJ1-5; D: -; V: TRBV19; DNA: TGTGCCACCTCCCCCGGGAGTAATAGCAATCAGCCCCAGCATTTT; CDR3: CATSPGSNSNQPQHF
size: -; J: TRBJ1-1; D: -; V: TRBV7-9; DNA: TGTGCCAGCACCCCAATCTTCGGACAGAACACTGAAGCTTTCTTT; CDR3: CASTPIFGQNTEAFF
size: -; J: TRBJ2-5; D: -; V: TRBV10-3; DNA: TGTGCCATCAGTCCAGGGGTAGAGACCCAGTACTTC; CDR3: CAISPGVETQYF
size: -; J: TRBJ1-3; D: -; V: TRBV7-2; DNA: TGTGCCAGCAGCTCCGGACAGCGCTCTGGAAACACCATATATTTT; CDR3: CASSSGQRSGNTIYF
size: once; J: TRBJ2-1; D: TRBD2; V: TRBV5-1; DNA: TGCGCCAGCAGCTTGGTGGCGGGGGGGCCCGGCAATGAGCAGTTCTTC; CDR3: CASSLVAGGPGNEQFF
size: -; J: TRBJ2-1; D: TRBD2; V: TRBV25-1; DNA: TGTGCCAGTGGGCGGGGGGGCACTTCCTACAATGAGCAGTTCTTC; CDR3: CASGRGGTSYNEQFF
size: -; J: TRBJ1-2; D: -; V: TRBV12-3/TRBV12-4; DNA: TGTGCCAGCAGTCTCGAGGTTAACTATGGCTACACCTTC; CDR3: CASSLEVNYGYTF
size: -; J: TRBJ1-2; D: TRBD1; V: TRBV10-3; DNA: TGTGCCATCAGTGGGGACAGGGGCGTTTATGGCTACACCTTC; CDR3: CAISGDRGVYGYTF
size: -; J: TRBJ2-2; D: -; V: TRBV19; DNA: TGTGCCAGTAGTACCGAGGGTCGGCACACCGGGGAGCTGTTTTTT; CDR3: CASSTEGRHTGELFF
size: -; J: TRBJ1-6; D: TRBD1; V: TRBV19; DNA: TGTGCCAGCCACCGGGACAGCCATAATTCACCCCTCCACTTT; CDR3: CASHRDSHNSPLHF
size: -; J: TRBJ1-6; D: -; V: TRBV10-3; DNA: TGTGCCATCAAACAGAGCTCCTATAATTCACCCCTCCACTTT; CDR3: CAIKQSSYNSPLHF
size: -; J: TRBJ2-1; D: -; V: TRBV4-1; DNA: TGCGCCAGCAGCCAAGAAAGGTTGCGGTCAACCTACAATGAGCAGTTCTTC; CDR3: CASSQERLRSTYNEQFF
size: -; J: TRBJ1-2; D: TRBD1; V: TRBV7-8; DNA: TGTGCCAGCAGCTTAAAGCGTATTAGGGGGCCTAACTATGGCTACACCTTC; CDR3: CASSLKRIRGPNYGYTF
size: -; J: TRBJ2-1; D: -; V: TRBV2; DNA: TGTGCCACCTCAGTGCAGGGTTTATCCTCCTACAATGAGCAGTTCTTC; CDR3: CATSVQGLSSYNEQFF
size: -; J: TRBJ1-1; D: -; V: TRBV20-1; DNA: TGCAGTGCTGGTAGGGGGAGTTCGGCTTTCTTT; CDR3: CSAGRGSSAFF
size: -; J: TRBJ2-1; D: TRBD2; V: TRBV6-5; DNA: TGTGCCAGCAGGCTGACTAGGACTAGCGGGAATGAGCAGTTCTTC; CDR3: CASRLTRTSGNEQFF
size: -; J: TRBJ1-5; D: TRBD1; V: TRBV3-1/TRBV3-2; DNA: TGTGCCAGCTCTTCGGGACAGGGGAGGAAGCCCCAGCATTTT; CDR3: CASSSGQGRKPQHF
size: -; J: TRBJ1-2; D: TRBD1; V: TRBV6-5; DNA: TGTGCCAGCAGTTTATCTGATGGGACAGACTATGGCTACACCTTC; CDR3: CASSLSDGTDYGYTF
size: -; J: TRBJ1-2; D: -; V: TRBV12-2; DNA: TGTGCAAGTCCCCCCGCCGGGACAGGGACCTATGGCTACACCTTC; CDR3: CASPPAGTGTYGYTF
size: -; J: TRBJ2-1; D: TRBD2; V: TRBV7-2; DNA: TGTGCCAGCAGCTTAGAGGGGGGGCTAGCGGGGACTGAGCAGTTCTTC; CDR3: CASSLEGGLAGTEQFF
size: -; J: TRBJ2-1; D: -; V: TRBV18; DNA: TGTGCCAGCTCACCAGGAGAGAGCAGCTACAATGAGCAGTTCTTC; CDR3: CASSPGESSYNEQFF
size: -; J: TRBJ1-2; D: -; V: TRBV5-1; DNA: TGCGCCAGCAGCTCCATACGCCGGACAGATGGCTACACCTTC; CDR3: CASSSIRRTDGYTF
size: -; J: TRBJ1-2; D: TRBD1; V: TRBV27; DNA: TGTGCCAGCAGTTCCGGACAGGGGGCCTATGGCTACACCTTC; CDR3: CASSSGQGAYGYTF
size: -; J: TRBJ1-5; D: -; V: TRBV19; DNA: TGTGCCAGTAGTAAGGACCGGGGGAACGGCAATCAGCCCCAGCATTTT; CDR3: CASSKDRGNGNQPQHF
size: -; J: TRBJ1-6; D: -; V: TRBV12-5; DNA: TGTGCTAGTGGTTCCCCTACTTGGGGAGGTAATTCACCCCTCCACTTT; CDR3: CASGSPTWGGNSPLHF
size: -; J: TRBJ1-4; D: -; V: TRBV6-2/TRBV6-3; DNA: TGTGCCAGCAGTTACTCCGTTCGGGAAAAACTGTTTTTT; CDR3: CASSYSVREKLFF
size: -; J: TRBJ1-1; D: -; V: TRBV27; DNA: TGTGCCAGCAGTTTATCGTGGCGGGGCCGGAACACTGAAGCTTTCTTT; CDR3: CASSLSWRGRNTEAFF
size: -; J: TRBJ1-6; D: -; V: TRBV28; DNA: TGTGCCAGCAGTTTAACGGGGTTTGAGTCCCTCCACTTT; CDR3: CASSLTGFESLHF
size: once; J: TRBJ1-1; D: -; V: TRBV6-5; DNA: TGTGCCAGCAGTTCCGAGCTCGCGGCTTTCTTT; CDR3: CASSSELAAFF
size: -; J: TRBJ2-2; D: TRBD1; V: TRBV29-1; DNA: TGCAGCGTTGACAGGGGACAGGAGAACACCGGGGAGCTGTTTTTT; CDR3: CSVDRGQENTGELFF
size: few; J: TRBJ1-1; D: -; V: TRBV5-6; DNA: TGTGCCAGCAGCTTCGTCGGGGGGTCTAATGAAGCTTTCTTT; CDR3: CASSFVGGSNEAFF
size: -; J: TRBJ2-1; D: TRBD1; V: TRBV7-9; DNA: TGTGCCAGCAGCTTTCATTTGGGACAGGGGCGTGAGCAGTTCTTC; CDR3: CASSFHLGQGREQFF